The table lists the clone carrying this T cell receptor beta chain with a few counts. The data were obtained in a study of blood T cell repertoires in COVID-19. Trimming at V came to 4 bases and at J to 4 bases, leaving 3 bases not matched to a gene. The CDR3 length is 14 residues. CDR1 and CDR2 (germline): MNHNY, SVGAGI (reference sequence). Clones were sequenced by immunoSEQ multiplex PCR, and TCRdb holds only the in-frame ones, with some missing. The data show approximately 270,000 clones, with approximately 80% seen just once and about 8.9% held by the top ten. This receptor was identified in a man older than 75 with acute or convalescent COVID-19. The material sequenced was peripheral blood. The J gene is TRBJ1-4, the V gene TRBV6-6; 7 positions match TRBD1. CDR3 sequence: CASSSTGINEKLFF. CDR3 in DNA: TGTGCCAGCAGTTCGACAGGGATTAATGAAAAACTGTTTTTT.